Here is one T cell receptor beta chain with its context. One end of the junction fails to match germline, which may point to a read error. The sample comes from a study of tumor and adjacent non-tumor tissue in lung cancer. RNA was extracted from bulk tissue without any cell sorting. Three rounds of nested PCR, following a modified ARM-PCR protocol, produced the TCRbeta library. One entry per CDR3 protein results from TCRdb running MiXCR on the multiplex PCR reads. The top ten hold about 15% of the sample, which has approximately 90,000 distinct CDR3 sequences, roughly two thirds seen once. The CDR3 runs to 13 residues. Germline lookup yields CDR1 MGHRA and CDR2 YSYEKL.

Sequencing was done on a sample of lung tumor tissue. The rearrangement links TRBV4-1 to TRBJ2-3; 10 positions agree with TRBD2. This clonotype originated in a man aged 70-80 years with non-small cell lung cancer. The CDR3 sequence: CASSRGLAGDTQF. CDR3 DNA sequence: TGCGCCAGCAGCCGAGGCCTAGCGGGAGATACGCAGTTC.